This entry lists 14 T cell receptor beta chains sequenced from one sample in a study of blood T cell repertoires in COVID-19. Sequenced by immunoSEQ multiplex PCR; TCRdb stores in-frame clones only, minus some. The sample carries 15,000 to 20,000 clones, about 82% recorded once. Specimen: peripheral blood. The receptors were gathered from a man older than 75 with acute or convalescent COVID-19.

The chain links TRBV6-6 to TRBJ2-7; D gene unclear. The CDR3 contains 15 residues. Germline V lookup: CDR1 MNHNY, CDR2 SVGAGI (reference sequence). V lost 9 bases and J 0 bases, leaving 18 bases between the germline ends. CDR3 coding DNA: TGTGCCAGTGCCCCTGTGGTGGCAGGCTCCTACGAGCAGTACTTC. Residues: CASAPVVAGSYEQYF.

The chain carries TRBV2 and TRBJ1-5; the D is unclear. Germline CDR1 reads SNHLY; CDR2 reads FYNNEI. V gave up 2 bases and J gave up 3 bases, with 8 bases separating them. The CDR3 is 14 residues long. Here the CDR3 reads CASSEIRYNQPQHF. The CDR3 coding sequence is TGTGCCAGCAGTGAAATCAGATACAATCAGCCCCAGCATTTT.

The rearrangement links TRBV2 to TRBJ1-2; TRBD1 matches at 11 bases. Germline V lookup: CDR1 SNHLY, CDR2 FYNNEI. Unmatched junction bases numbered 5, after V lost 6 bases and J lost 5 bases. This CDR3 has 14 residues. CDR3 DNA: TGTGCCAGCAGGGGACAGGGGGATTTGTATGGCTACACCTTC. Its translation: CASRGQGDLYGYTF.

This clone has a single count. This chain joins TRBV7-9 and TRBJ1-2; D may be TRBD1 (5 bases). This CDR3 comprises 15 residues. The germline V gene encodes CDR1 SEHNR and CDR2 FQNEAQ (reference sequence). The ends were cut back, 7 bases at V and 4 bases at J, with 19 bases in the middle. DNA for the CDR3: TGTGCCAGCACCTGGGGAGGGGCCTGGGTCTATGGCTACACCTTC. Translated, it gives CASTWGGAWVYGYTF.

There are a few counts of this clone. The V gene is TRBV27, the J gene TRBJ1-2; 8 positions match TRBD1. Germline V gene sequence: CDR1 MNHEY, CDR2 SMNVEV (reference sequence). The CDR3 contains 15 residues. V lost 7 bases to trimming and J lost 2 bases; unmatched junction nucleotides: 9. The CDR3 protein is CASTSPRTGNYGYTF. The CDR3 DNA sequence: TGTGCCAGCACCAGTCCCCGGACAGGGAACTATGGCTACACCTTC.

DNA of the CDR3: TGTGCCAGCAGCTTAGACAGGGACAGGGCAAATCAGCCCCAGCATTTT. Translating it yields CASSLDRDRANQPQHF. This sequence joins TRBV7-8 and TRBJ1-5; 9 positions agree with TRBD1. This CDR3 has 16 residues. In germline, CDR1 is SGHVS, CDR2 FQNEAQ. V was pared by 1 base and J by 4 bases, with 5 bases of the junction left unmatched. Filled out from reference TRBV7-8 and TRBJ1-5, the complete variable domain reads GAGVSQSPRYKVAKRGQDVALRCDPISGHVSLFWYQQALGQGPEFLTYFQNEAQLDKSGLPSDRFFAERPEGSVSTLKIQRTQQEDSAVYLCASSLDRDRANQPQHFGDGTRLSIL.

The chain carries TRBV7-2 and TRBJ1-2; D may be TRBD1 (6 bases). The CDR3 length is 14 residues. Germline V gene sequence: CDR1 SGHTA, CDR2 FQGNSA. Trimming removed 1 base from V and 8 bases from J, with 14 bases in between. The DNA of the CDR3 is TGTGCCAGCAGCTTAGAACAGGGTTTTAGCGGCTACACCTTC. It specifies CASSLEQGFSGYTF. The full variable domain, in which reference TRBV7-2 and TRBJ1-2 provide the parts outside the CDR3, is GAGVSQSPSNKVTEKGKDVELRCDPISGHTALYWYRQSLGQGLEFLIYFQGNSAPDKSGLPSDRFSAERTGGSVSTLTIQRTQQEDSAVYLCASSLEQGFSGYTFGSGTRLTVV.

The rearrangement links TRBV20-1 to TRBJ1-1; D not resolved. This CDR3 is built from 11 residues. Germline V gene sequence: CDR1 DFQATT, CDR2 SNEGSKA (reference sequence). Trimming left V 7 bases short and J 3 bases short, with 9 bases between. Here the CDR3 DNA reads TGCAGTGGTGAGATAGACACTGAAGCTTTCTTT. It yields the protein CSGEIDTEAFF.

As to this clone: Its ends do not fully match the called genes, so a read error is possible. The rearrangement uses TRBV7-2 and TRBJ1-6; D not certain. The CDR3 is 14 residues long. Looked up from germline, CDR1 is SGHTA and CDR2 is FQGNSA. The CDR3 DNA is TGTGCCAGCAGCTTAGGGCCTGATAAGTCACCCCTCCACTTT. Protein sequence: CASSLGPDKSPLHF.

In this sample, this clone turned up a few times. This rearrangement joins TRBV7-2 to TRBJ2-2; D gene unclear. The germline CDR1 and CDR2 sequences are SGHTA and FQGNSA. The CDR3 totals 15 residues. V lost 3 bases to trimming and J lost 4 bases, with 12 bases between them. The CDR3 bases are TGTGCCAGCAGCTTGAGTACGCCGAGCACCGGGGAGCTGTTTTTT. It translates to CASSLSTPSTGELFF.

V is TRBV28 and J is TRBJ2-3; tentatively, D is TRBD2 (6 bases). This CDR3 contains 15 residues. V was cut by 5 bases and J by 2 bases, with 14 bases left in between. In germline, CDR1 is MDHEN, CDR2 SYDVKM. The chain's CDR3 is CASSTRDSSTDTQYF. The CDR3 DNA sequence: TGTGCCAGCAGTACCCGGGACTCCTCCACAGATACGCAGTATTTT.

The rearrangement uses TRBV27 and TRBJ2-7, with 10 bases aligning to TRBD2. Germline trimming cut 6 bases from V and 4 bases from J; bases unmatched to any gene: 12. CDR1 MNHEY and CDR2 SMNVEV come from the germline V gene (reference sequence). The CDR3 runs 16 residues. The CDR3 DNA sequence: TGTGCCAGCAGAAACCACGGGGTAGCGGGGGGTTACGAGCAGTACTTC. Its translation is CASRNHGVAGGYEQYF.

CDR3 nucleotide sequence: TGTGCCAGTAGTACCGCACGGTTAAGCGGCTACACCTTC. Residues: CASSTARLSGYTF. This chain connects TRBV19 to TRBJ1-2; D is undetermined. Trimming shortened V by 4 bases and J by 8 bases, and 14 bases separated the two germline ends. The CDR3 length is 13 residues. Germline values: CDR1 LNHDA, CDR2 SQIVND (reference sequence). The full variable domain, its missing parts supplied by reference TRBV19 and TRBJ1-2, is DGGITQSPKYLFRKEGQNVTLSCEQNLNHDAMYWYRQDPGQGLRLIYYSQIVNDFQKGDIAEGYSVSREKKESFPLTVTSAQKNPTAFYLCASSTARLSGYTFGSGTRLTVV.

This chain uses TRBV25-1 with TRBJ1-2, with D unclear. The CDR3 extends over 17 amino acids. Germline CDR1 reads MGHDK; CDR2 reads SYGVNS. Trimming removed 1 base at V and 6 bases at J, with 21 bases between. The CDR3 nucleotides are TGTGCCAGCAGTGAATTGAGGGTAAGAAGGGTTGGAAATGGCTACACCTTC. Its protein is CASSELRVRRVGNGYTF.